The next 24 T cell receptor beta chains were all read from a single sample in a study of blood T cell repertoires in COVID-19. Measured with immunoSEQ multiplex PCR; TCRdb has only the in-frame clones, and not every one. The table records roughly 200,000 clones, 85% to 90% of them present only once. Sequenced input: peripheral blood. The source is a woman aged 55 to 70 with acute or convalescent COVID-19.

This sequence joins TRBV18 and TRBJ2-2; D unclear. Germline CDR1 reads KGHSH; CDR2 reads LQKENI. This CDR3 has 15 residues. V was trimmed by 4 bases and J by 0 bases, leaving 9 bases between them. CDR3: CASSLNSPNTGELFF. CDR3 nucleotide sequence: TGTGCCAGCTCACTAAACAGCCCGAACACCGGGGAGCTGTTTTTT. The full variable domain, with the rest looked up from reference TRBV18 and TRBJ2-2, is NAGVMQNPRHLVRRRGQEARLRCSPMKGHSHVYWYRQLPEEGLKFMVYLQKENIIDESGMPKERFSAEFPKEGPSILRIQQVVRGDSAAYFCASSLNSPNTGELFFGEGSRLTVL.

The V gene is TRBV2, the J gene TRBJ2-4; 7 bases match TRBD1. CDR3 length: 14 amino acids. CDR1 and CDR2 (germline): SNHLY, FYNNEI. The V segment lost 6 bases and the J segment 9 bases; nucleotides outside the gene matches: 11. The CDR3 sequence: CASSIDRESFIQYF. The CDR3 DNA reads TGTGCCAGCAGCATTGACAGGGAGTCTTTCATTCAGTACTTC.

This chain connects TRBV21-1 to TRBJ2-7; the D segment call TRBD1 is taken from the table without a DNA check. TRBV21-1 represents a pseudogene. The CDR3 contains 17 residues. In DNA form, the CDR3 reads TGTGCCAGCAGCAAAGGGGAATTATGGACAGGGACCTACGAGCAGTACGTC. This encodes CASSKGELWTGTYEQYV.

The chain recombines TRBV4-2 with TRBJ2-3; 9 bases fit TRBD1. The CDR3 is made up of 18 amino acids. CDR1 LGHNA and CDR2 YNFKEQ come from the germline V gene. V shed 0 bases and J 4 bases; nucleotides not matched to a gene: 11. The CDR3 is CASSQDYTGQGGADTQYF. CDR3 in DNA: TGTGCCAGCAGCCAAGATTATACGGGACAGGGAGGAGCAGATACGCAGTATTTT.

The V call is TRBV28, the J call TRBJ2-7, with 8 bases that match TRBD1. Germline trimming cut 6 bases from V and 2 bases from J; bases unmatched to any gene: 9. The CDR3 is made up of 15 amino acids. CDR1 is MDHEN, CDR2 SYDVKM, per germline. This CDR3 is CASRPGTGRTYEQYV. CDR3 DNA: TGTGCCAGCAGACCCGGGACAGGTCGTACCTACGAGCAGTACGTC.

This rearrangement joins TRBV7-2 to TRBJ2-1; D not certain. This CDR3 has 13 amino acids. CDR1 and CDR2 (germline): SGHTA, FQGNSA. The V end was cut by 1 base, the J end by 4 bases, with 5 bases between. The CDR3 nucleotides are TGTGCCAGCAGCTTAGTTCAGTACAATGAGCAGTTCTTC. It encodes CASSLVQYNEQFF. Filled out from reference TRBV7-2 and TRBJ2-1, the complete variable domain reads GAGVSQSPSNKVTEKGKDVELRCDPISGHTALYWYRQSLGQGLEFLIYFQGNSAPDKSGLPSDRFSAERTGGSVSTLTIQRTQQEDSAVYLCASSLVQYNEQFFGPGTRLTVL.

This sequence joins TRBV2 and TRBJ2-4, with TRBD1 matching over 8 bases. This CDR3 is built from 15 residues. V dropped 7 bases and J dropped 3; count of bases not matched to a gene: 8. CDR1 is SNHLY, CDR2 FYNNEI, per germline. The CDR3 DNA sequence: TGTGCCAGCACCCTCGACAGGGGAGGCAAAAACATTCAGTACTTC. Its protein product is CASTLDRGGKNIQYF.

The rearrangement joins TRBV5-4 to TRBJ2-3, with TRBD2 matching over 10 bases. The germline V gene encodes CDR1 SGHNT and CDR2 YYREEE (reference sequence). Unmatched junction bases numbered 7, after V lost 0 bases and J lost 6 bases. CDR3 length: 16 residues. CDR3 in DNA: TGTGCCAGCAGCTTGGCCCCAACTAGCGGGATGGATACGCAGTATTTT. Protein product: CASSLAPTSGMDTQYF. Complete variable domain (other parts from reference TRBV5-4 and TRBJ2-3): ETGVTQSPTHLIKTRGQQVTLRCSSQSGHNTVSWYQQALGQGPQFIFQYYREEENGRGNFPPRFSGLQFPNYSSELNVNALELDDSALYLCASSLAPTSGMDTQYFGPGTRLTVL.

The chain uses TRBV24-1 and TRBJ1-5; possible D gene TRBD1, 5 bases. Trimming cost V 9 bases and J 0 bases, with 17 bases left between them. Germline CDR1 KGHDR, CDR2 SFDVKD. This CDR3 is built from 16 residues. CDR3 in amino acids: CATGEGRSYSNQPQHF. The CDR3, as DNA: TGTGCCACCGGGGAGGGGCGAAGTTATAGCAATCAGCCCCAGCATTTT.

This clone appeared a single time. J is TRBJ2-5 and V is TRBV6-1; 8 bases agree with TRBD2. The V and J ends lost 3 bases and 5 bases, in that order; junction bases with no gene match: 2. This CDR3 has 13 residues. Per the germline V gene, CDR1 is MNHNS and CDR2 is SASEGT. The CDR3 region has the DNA TGTGCCAGCAGTGAGCGGGAGGAGGAGACCCAGTACTTC. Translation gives CASSEREEETQYF.

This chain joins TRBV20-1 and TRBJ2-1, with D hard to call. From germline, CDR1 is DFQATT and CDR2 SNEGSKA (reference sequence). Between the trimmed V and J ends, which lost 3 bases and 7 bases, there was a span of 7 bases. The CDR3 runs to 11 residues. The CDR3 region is CSASPVNEQFF. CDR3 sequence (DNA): TGCAGTGCTAGCCCCGTGAATGAGCAGTTCTTC.

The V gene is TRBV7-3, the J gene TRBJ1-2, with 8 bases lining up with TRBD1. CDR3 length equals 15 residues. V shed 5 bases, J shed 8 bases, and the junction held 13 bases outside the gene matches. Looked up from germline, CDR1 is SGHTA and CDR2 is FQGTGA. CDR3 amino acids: CASSPSGGPLGGYTF. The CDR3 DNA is TGTGCCAGCAGCCCGTCAGGGGGCCCCCTTGGCGGCTACACCTTC.

This CDR3 is CSVGKAGSYSGANVLTF. The CDR3 nucleotides read TGCAGCGTTGGGAAGGCAGGGTCTTACTCTGGGGCCAACGTCCTGACTTTC. The chain employs TRBV29-1 and TRBJ2-6, with a tentative D call TRBD1 (5 bases). V dropped 4 bases and J dropped 0 bases, with 16 bases sitting between them. Germline V lookup: CDR1 SQVTM, CDR2 ANQGSEA. This CDR3 region has 17 residues.

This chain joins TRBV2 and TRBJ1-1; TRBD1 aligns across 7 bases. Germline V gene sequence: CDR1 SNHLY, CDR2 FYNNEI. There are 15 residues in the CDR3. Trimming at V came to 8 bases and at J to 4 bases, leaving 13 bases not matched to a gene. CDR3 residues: CASRSGGGASTEAFF. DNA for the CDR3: TGTGCCAGCCGGAGTGGAGGGGGCGCGAGCACTGAAGCTTTCTTT.

CDR3 region: CASSTSFGPDSPLHF. For the CDR3, the DNA is TGTGCCAGCAGTACCTCCTTTGGGCCGGATTCACCCCTCCACTTT. V is TRBV27 and J is TRBJ1-6; no reliable D call. Trimming stripped 5 bases from V and 8 bases from J, with 16 bases between. Germline V gives CDR1 MNHEY, CDR2 SMNVEV (reference sequence). The CDR3 extends over 15 amino acids.

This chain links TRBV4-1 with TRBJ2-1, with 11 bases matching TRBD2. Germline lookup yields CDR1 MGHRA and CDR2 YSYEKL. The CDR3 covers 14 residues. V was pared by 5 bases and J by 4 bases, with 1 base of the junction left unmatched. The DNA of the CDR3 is TGCGCCAGCAGCACTAGCGGGAGTTACAATGAGCAGTTCTTC. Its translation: CASSTSGSYNEQFF.

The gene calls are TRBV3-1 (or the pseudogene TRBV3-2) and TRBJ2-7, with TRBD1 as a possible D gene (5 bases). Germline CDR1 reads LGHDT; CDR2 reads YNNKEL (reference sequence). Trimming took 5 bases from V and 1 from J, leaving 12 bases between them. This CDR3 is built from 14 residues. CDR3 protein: CASSDSTTSYEQYF. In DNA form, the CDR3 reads TGTGCCAGCAGCGACAGCACTACTTCCTACGAGCAGTACTTC.

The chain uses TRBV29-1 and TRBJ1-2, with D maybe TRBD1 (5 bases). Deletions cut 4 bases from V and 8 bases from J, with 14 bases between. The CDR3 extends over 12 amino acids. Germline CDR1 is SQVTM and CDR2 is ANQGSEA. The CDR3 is CSVGSGGSGYTF. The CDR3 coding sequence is TGCAGCGTTGGATCGGGGGGATCGGGCTACACCTTC.

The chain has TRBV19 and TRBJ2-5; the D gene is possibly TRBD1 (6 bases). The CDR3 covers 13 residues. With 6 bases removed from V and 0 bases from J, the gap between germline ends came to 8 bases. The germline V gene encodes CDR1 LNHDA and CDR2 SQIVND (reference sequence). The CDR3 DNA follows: TGTGCCAGTAGCCAGGGGAACCAAGAGACCCAGTACTTC. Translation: CASSQGNQETQYF.

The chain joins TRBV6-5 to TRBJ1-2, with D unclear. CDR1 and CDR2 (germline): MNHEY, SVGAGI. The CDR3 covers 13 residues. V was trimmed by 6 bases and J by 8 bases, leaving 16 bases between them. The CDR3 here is CASRPGMVEGYTF. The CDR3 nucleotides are TGTGCCAGCAGACCGGGGATGGTTGAGGGCTACACCTTC.

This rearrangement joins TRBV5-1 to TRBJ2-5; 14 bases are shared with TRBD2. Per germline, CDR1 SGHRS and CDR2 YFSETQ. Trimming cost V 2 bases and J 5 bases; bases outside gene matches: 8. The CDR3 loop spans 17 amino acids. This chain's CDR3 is CASSLTGTSGSKETQYF. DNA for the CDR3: TGCGCCAGCAGCTTAACCGGGACTAGCGGGAGTAAGGAGACCCAGTACTTC.

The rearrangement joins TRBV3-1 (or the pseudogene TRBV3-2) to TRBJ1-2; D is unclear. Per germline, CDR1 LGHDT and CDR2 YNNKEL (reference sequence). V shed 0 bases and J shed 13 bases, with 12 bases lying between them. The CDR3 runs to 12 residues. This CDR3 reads CASSQEGRVCTF. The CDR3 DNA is TGTGCCAGCAGCCAAGAGGGGAGGGTTTGCACCTTC.

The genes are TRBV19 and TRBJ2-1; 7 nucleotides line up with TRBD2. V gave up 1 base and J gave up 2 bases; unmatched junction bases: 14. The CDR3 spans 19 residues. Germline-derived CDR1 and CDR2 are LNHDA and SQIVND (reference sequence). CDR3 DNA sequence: TGTGCCAGTAGTATAGCCTCTAGACGGGGGGTAACTCCCTACAATGAGCAGTTCTTC. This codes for CASSIASRRGVTPYNEQFF.

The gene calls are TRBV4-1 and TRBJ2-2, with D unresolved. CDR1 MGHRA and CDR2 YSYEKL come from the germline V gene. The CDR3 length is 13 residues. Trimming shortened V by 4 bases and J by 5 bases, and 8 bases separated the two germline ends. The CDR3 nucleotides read TGCGCCAGCAGCCGAGGAGAAACCGGGGAGCTGTTTTTT. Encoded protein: CASSRGETGELFF.